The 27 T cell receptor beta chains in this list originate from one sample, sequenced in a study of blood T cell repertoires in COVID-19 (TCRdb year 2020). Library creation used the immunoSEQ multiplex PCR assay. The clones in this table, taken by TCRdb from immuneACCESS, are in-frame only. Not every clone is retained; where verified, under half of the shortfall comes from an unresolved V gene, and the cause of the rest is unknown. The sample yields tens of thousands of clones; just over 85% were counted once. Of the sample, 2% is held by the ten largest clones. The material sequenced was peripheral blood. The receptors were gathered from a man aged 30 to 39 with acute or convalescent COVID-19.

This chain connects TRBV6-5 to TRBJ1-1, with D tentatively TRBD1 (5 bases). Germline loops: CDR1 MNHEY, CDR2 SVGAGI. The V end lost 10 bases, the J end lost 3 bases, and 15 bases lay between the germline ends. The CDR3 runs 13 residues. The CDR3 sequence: CAISRAFDTEAFF. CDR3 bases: TGTGCCATAAGCAGGGCCTTCGACACTGAAGCTTTCTTT.

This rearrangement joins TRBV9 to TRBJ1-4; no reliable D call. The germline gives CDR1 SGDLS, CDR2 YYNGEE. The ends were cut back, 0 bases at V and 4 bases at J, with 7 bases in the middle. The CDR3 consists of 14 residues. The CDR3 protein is CASSVAQNNEKLFF. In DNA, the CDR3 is TGTGCCAGCAGCGTAGCTCAGAATAATGAAAAACTGTTTTTT.

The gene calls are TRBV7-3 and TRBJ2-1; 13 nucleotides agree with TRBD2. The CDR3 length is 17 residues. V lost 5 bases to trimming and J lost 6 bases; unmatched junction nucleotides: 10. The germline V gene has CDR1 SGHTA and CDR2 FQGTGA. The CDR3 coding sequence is TGTGCCAGCAGCCCCATAACTAGCGGGAGGGCCAGCAATGAGCAGTTCTTC. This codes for CASSPITSGRASNEQFF.

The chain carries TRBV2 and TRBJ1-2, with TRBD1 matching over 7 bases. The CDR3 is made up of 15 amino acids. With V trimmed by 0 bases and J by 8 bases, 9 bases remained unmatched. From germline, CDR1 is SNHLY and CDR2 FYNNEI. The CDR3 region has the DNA TGTGCCAGCAGTGAAGCTACGACAGGGCGTGGGGGCTACACCTTC. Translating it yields CASSEATTGRGGYTF.

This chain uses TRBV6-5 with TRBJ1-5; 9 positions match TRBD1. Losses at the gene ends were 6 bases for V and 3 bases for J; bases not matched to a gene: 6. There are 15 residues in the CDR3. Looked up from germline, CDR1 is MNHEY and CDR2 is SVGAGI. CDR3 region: CASRSQGAFNQPQHF. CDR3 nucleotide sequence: TGTGCCAGCAGGTCACAGGGGGCTTTCAATCAGCCCCAGCATTTT.

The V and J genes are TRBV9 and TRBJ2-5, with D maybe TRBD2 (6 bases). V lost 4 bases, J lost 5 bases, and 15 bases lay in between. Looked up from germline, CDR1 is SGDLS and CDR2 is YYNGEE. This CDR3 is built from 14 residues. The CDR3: CASSFSPGRETQYF. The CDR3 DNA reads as TGTGCCAGCAGCTTCAGCCCGGGGAGGGAGACCCAGTACTTC.

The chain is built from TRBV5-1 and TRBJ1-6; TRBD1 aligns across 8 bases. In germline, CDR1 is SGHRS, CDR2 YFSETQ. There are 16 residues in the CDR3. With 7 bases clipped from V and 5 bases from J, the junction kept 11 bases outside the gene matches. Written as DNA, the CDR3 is TGCGCCAGCCGCCGGTGGGGACAGGCAGATAATTCACCCCTCCACTTT. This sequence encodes CASRRWGQADNSPLHF.

CDR3 in amino acids: CASSHSNRGDYGYTF. CDR3 DNA sequence: TGTGCCAGCAGCCATAGCAACAGGGGAGACTATGGCTACACCTTC. The rearrangement links TRBV3-1 (or the pseudogene TRBV3-2) to TRBJ1-2; TRBD1 matches 7 bases. V shed 3 bases, J shed 3 bases, and the junction held 7 bases outside the gene matches. This CDR3 comprises 15 residues. Germline-derived CDR1 and CDR2 are LGHDT and YNNKEL (reference sequence).

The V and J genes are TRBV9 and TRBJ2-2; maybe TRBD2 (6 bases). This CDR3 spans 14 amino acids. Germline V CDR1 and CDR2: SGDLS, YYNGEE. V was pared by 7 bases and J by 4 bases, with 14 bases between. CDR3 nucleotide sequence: TGTGCCAGCGCCTCGGGGGTGGGCACCGGGGAGCTGTTTTTT. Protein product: CASASGVGTGELFF.

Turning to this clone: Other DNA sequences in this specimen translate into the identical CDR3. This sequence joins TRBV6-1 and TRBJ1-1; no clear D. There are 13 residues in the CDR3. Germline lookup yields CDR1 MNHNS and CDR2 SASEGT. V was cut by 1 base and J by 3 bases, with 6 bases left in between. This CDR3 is CASSEGRYTEAFF. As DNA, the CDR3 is TGTGCCAGCAGTGAAGGGAGGTACACTGAAGCTTTCTTT.

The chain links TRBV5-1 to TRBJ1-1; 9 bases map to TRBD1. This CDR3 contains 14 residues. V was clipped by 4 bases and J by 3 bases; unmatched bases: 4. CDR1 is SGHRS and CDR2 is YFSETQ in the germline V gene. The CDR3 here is CASSKDRGDTEAFF. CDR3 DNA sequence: TGCGCCAGCAGCAAAGACAGGGGGGACACTGAAGCTTTCTTT.

This CDR3 reads CASSTGATDTQYF. In DNA, the CDR3 is TGTGCCAGCTCTACAGGGGCGACAGATACGCAGTATTTT. This chain uses TRBV18 with TRBJ2-3; 7 bases are shared with TRBD1. The V segment lost 6 bases and the J segment 3 bases; nucleotides outside the gene matches: 3. The CDR3 length is 13 residues. CDR1 and CDR2 from the germline V gene are KGHSH and LQKENI.

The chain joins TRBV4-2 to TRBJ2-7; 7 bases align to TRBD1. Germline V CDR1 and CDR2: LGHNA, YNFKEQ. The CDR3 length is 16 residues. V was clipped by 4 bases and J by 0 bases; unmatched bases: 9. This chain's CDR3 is CASSPSVGDSSYEQYF. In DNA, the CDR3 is TGTGCCAGCAGCCCCTCTGTAGGGGACAGCTCCTACGAGCAGTACTTC.

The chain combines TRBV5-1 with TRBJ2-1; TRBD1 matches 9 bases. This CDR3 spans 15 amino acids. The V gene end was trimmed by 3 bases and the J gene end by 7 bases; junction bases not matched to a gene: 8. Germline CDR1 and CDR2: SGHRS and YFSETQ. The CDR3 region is CASSSQGAQGNEQFF. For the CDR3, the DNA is TGCGCCAGCAGCTCACAGGGGGCCCAGGGGAATGAGCAGTTCTTC.

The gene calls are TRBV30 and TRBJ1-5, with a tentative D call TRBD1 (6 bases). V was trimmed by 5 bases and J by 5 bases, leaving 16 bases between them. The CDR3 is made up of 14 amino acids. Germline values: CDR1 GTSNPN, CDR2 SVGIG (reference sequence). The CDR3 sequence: CAWRRGGADQPQHF. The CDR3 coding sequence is TGTGCCTGGCGCCGGGGGGGGGCCGATCAGCCCCAGCATTTT. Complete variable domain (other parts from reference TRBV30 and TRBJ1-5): SQTIHQWPATLVQPVGSPLSLECTVEGTSNPNLYWYRQAAGRGLQLLFYSVGIGQISSEVPQNLSASRPQDRQFILSSKKLLLSDSGFYLCAWRRGGADQPQHFGDGTRLSIL.

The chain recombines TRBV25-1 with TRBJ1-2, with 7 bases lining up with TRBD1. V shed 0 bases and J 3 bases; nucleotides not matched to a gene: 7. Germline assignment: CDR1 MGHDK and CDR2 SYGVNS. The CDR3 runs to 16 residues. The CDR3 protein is CASSEYSPTGDYGYTF. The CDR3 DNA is TGTGCCAGCAGTGAATATTCCCCAACAGGGGACTATGGCTACACCTTC.

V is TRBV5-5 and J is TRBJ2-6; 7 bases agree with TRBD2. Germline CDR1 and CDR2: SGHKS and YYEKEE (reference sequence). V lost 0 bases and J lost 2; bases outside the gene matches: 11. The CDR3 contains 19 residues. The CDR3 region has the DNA TGTGCCAGCAGCTTGGGTTGGAGCGGGACGACAACTGGGGCCAACGTCCTGACTTTC. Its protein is CASSLGWSGTTTGANVLTF. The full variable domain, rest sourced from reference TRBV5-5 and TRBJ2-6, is DAGVTQSPTHLIKTRGQQVTLRCSPISGHKSVSWYQQVLGQGPQFIFQYYEKEERGRGNFPDRFSARQFPNYSSELNVNALLLGDSALYLCASSLGWSGTTTGANVLTFGAGSRLTVL.

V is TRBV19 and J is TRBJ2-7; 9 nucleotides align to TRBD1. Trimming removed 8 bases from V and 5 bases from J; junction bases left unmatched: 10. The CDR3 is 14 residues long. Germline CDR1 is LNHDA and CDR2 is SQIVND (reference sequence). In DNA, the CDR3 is TGTGCCAGTGCTGGGACAGGGTCCGTCCACGAGCAGTACTTC. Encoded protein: CASAGTGSVHEQYF. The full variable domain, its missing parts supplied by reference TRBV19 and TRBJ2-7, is DGGITQSPKYLFRKEGQNVTLSCEQNLNHDAMYWYRQDPGQGLRLIYYSQIVNDFQKGDIAEGYSVSREKKESFPLTVTSAQKNPTAFYLCASAGTGSVHEQYFGPGTRLTVT.

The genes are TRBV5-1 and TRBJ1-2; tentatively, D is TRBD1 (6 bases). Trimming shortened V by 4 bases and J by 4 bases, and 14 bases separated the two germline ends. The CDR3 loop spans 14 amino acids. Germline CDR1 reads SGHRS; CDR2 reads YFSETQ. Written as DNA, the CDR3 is TGCGCCAGCAGCACGGGGGGGGCTGGCTATGGCTACACCTTC. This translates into CASSTGGAGYGYTF.

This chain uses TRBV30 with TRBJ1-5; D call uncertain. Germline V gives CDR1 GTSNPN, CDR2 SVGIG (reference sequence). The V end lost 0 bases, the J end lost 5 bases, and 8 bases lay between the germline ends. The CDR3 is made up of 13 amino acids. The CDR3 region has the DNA TGTGCCTGGAGTGTACGAGAGGATCAGCCCCAGCATTTT. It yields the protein CAWSVREDQPQHF.

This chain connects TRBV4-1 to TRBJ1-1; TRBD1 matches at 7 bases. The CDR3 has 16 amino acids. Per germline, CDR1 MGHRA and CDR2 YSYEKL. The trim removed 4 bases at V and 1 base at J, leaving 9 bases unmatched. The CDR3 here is CASSPSFGQANTEAFF. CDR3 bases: TGCGCCAGCAGCCCCTCTTTTGGACAGGCGAACACTGAAGCTTTCTTT.

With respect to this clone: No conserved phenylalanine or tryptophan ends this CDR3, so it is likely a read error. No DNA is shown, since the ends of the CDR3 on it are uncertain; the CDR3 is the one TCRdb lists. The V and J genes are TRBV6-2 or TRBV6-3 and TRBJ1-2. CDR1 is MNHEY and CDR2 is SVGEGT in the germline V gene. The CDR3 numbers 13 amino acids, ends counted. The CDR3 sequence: CASSYNSGPPIRS.

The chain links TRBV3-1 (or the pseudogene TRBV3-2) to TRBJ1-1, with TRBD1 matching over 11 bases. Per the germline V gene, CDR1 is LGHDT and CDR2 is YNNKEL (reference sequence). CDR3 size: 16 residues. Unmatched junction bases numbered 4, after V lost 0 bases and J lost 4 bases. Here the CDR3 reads CASSQDAGTGGTEAFF. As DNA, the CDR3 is TGTGCCAGCAGCCAAGACGCGGGGACAGGGGGCACTGAAGCTTTCTTT.

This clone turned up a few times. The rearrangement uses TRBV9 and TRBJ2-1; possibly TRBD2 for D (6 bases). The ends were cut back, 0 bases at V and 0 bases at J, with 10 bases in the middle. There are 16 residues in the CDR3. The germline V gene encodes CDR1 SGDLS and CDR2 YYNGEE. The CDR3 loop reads CASSVEGRGSYNEQFF. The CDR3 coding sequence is TGTGCCAGCAGCGTAGAAGGGCGGGGCTCCTACAATGAGCAGTTCTTC. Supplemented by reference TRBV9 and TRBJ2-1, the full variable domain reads DSGVTQTPKHLITATGQRVTLRCSPRSGDLSVYWYQQSLDQGLQFLIQYYNGEERAKGNILERFSAQQFPDLHSELNLSSLELGDSALYFCASSVEGRGSYNEQFFGPGTRLTVL.

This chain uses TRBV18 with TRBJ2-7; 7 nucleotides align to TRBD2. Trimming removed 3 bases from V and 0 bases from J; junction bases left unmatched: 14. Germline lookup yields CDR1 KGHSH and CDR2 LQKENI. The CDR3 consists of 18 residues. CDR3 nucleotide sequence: TGTGCCAGCTCACCCTTTCTTTTTATAGGCGGGAGCTCCTACGAGCAGTACTTC. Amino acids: CASSPFLFIGGSSYEQYF.

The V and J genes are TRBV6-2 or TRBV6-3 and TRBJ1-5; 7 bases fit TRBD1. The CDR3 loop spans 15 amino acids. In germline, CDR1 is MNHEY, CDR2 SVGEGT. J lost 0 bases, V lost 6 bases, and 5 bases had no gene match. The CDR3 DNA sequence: TGTGCCAGCAGCAACGGGACAGATAGCAATCAGCCCCAGCATTTT. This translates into CASSNGTDSNQPQHF.

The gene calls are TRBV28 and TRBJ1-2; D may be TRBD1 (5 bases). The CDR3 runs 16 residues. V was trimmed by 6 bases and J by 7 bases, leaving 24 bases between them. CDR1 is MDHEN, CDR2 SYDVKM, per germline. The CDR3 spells CASSNFGSGGVVGYTF. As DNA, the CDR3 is TGTGCCAGCAGCAACTTCGGCAGCGGGGGAGTGGTTGGCTACACCTTC.